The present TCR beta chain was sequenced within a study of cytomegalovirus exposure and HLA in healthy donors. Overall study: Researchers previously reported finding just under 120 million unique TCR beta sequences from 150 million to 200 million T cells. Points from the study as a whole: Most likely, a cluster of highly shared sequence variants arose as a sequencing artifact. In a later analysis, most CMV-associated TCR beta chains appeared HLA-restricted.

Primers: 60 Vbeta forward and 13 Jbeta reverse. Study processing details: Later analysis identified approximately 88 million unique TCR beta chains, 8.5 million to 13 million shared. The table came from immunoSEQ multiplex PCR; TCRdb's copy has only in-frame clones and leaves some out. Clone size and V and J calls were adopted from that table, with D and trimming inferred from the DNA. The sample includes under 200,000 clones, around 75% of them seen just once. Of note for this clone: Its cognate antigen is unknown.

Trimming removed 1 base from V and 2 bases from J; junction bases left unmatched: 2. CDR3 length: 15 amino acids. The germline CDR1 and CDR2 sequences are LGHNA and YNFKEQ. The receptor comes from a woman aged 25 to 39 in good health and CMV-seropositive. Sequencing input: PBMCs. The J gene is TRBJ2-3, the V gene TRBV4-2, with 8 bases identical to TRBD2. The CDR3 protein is CASSQGAGVTDTQYF. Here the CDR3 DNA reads TGTGCCAGCAGCCAAGGAGCGGGGGTCACAGATACGCAGTATTTT.